This T cell receptor (beta chain) was observed in a study of cytomegalovirus exposure and HLA in healthy donors. The PCR employed 60 Vbeta primers together with 13 Jbeta primers. TCRdb keeps only in-frame clones here, not all; method: immunoSEQ multiplex PCR. The data contain over 100,000 clones, roughly 63% of them singletons. The germline V and J ends were trimmed by 5 bases and 2 bases, with 5 bases remaining between them. The CDR3 has 11 amino acids. Germline CDR1 SGHDT, CDR2 YYEEEE. The genes are TRBV5-6 and TRBJ2-7; D unresolved. The source is a woman aged 70-85 years in good health and CMV-seropositive. What was sequenced was PBMCs. The CDR3 protein is CASSSAYEQYF. CDR3 bases: TGTGCCAGCAGTTCAGCCTACGAGCAGTACTTC.